A selection of T cell receptor beta chains follows, all from one sample in a study of T cell responses to AZD1222 COVID-19 vaccine. Assay: immunoSEQ multiplex PCR; the TCRdb copy retains only in-frame clones and omits some. Of some 99,000 clones listed, approximately 89% were seen once; the top ten hold roughly 4.3%. The sequences come from peripheral blood, collected 28 days after the second AZD1222 dose. The receptor source for this set is an adult who received the AZD1222 COVID-19 vaccine. The CDR3 runs from the conserved cysteine through the conserved F or W. The D gene is left open where the match is weak. Expanded clones get a size class; other rows say once, few or many, or leave the size out.

clone_size	j_call	d_call	v_call	cdr3_nt	cdr3_aa
.	TRBJ1-2	.	TRBV2	TGTGCCAGCAGGGGGGTCAGGGGCCGATCGGGCTACACCTTC	CASRGVRGRSGYTF
.	TRBJ1-6	TRBD1	TRBV5-1	TGCGCCAGCAGCCTCGGGCCTCCAGGGGGCGGATCACCCCTCCACTTT	CASSLGPPGGGSPLHF
.	TRBJ1-3	.	TRBV6-5	TGTGCCAGCAGTCTTGGACACTTCTCTGGAAACACCATATATTTT	CASSLGHFSGNTIYF
.	TRBJ1-1	TRBD1	TRBV5-4	TGTGCCAGCAGCCTCCCCGGGACAGAGAACACTGAAGCTTTCTTT	CASSLPGTENTEAFF
once	TRBJ1-2	TRBD1	TRBV9	TGTGCCAGCAGCACCGGACAGGGGCAAGACTATGGCTACACCTTC	CASSTGQGQDYGYTF
once	TRBJ1-1	.	TRBV19	TGTGCCAGTAGTAGTAATAGGGACGGTTCCACTGAAGCTTTCTTT	CASSSNRDGSTEAFF
.	TRBJ2-2	.	TRBV13	TGTGCCAGCAGCTCCCGGACGGGGGCGAGGACCGGGGAGCTGTTTTTT	CASSSRTGARTGELFF
.	TRBJ2-7	TRBD1	TRBV5-1	TGCGCCAGCAGCTATGGACAGGGGATTTACGAGCAGTACTTC	CASSYGQGIYEQYF
few	TRBJ1-2	.	TRBV5-4	TGTGCCAGCAGCTTGTTGGCCAGGGATGGAGGCGGCTACACCTTC	CASSLLARDGGGYTF
.	TRBJ2-3	TRBD2	TRBV24-1	TGTGCCACCAGTGGAGCTAGCGGTCGTCCTAGCACAGATACGCAGTATTTT	CATSGASGRPSTDTQYF
few	TRBJ1-1	.	TRBV9	TGTGCCAGCAGCCCCCGAAGGGACCCGGGGGTGGGAGCTTTCTTT	CASSPRRDPGVGAFF
.	TRBJ1-2	.	TRBV18	TGTGCCAGCTCACCTGAGGTGGGCTATGGCTACACCTTC	CASSPEVGYGYTF
.	TRBJ2-3	.	TRBV7-3	TGTGCCAGCAGCTGGAGGGGCACAGATACGCAGTATTTT	CASSWRGTDTQYF
.	TRBJ2-1	.	TRBV5-6	TGTGCCAGCAGCGCTGGTTCCCGGAGCTCCTACAATGAGCAGTTCTTC	CASSAGSRSSYNEQFF
.	TRBJ2-7	.	TRBV20-1	TGCAGTGCTAGAGATCAGTACGAGCAGTACTTC	CSARDQYEQYF
.	TRBJ2-3	.	TRBV2	TGTGCCAGCAGGGCCGGCCTCGGGTTTTCTAGCACAGATACGCAGTATTTT	CASRAGLGFSSTDTQYF
once	TRBJ2-2	.	TRBV6-2/TRBV6-3	TGTGCCAGCAGTAGCCAGGGGTCCGGGGAGCTGTTTTTT	CASSSQGSGELFF
.	TRBJ2-3	.	TRBV28	TGTGCCAGCAGTTTTGGCGGGTTGACAGATACGCAGTATTTT	CASSFGGLTDTQYF
.	TRBJ2-7	TRBD2	TRBV11-3	TGTGCCAGCAGCTTGTCCGGGACTAGCGGGGGATACGAGCAGTACTTC	CASSLSGTSGGYEQYF
.	TRBJ1-2	.	TRBV4-3	TGCGCCAGCAGCCCCCGCGCGACGGAGACTCTCTATGGCTACACCTTC	CASSPRATETLYGYTF
.	TRBJ2-7	TRBD1	TRBV5-1	TGCGCCAGCAGCTCGGGACAGGGAGGGCAGTACTTC	CASSSGQGGQYF
.	TRBJ2-3	TRBD2	TRBV4-2	TGTGCCAGCAGCCAAGATCTGCTAGCGGGAGTAAATCCGCTATGG	CASSQDLLAGVNPLW
.	TRBJ1-4	.	TRBV5-4	TGTGCCAGCAGCTTGGGGGGGGAAAGAAGGCTGTTTTTT	CASSLGGERRLFF
few	TRBJ1-1	.	TRBV23-1	TGCGCCAGCAGTCGTTATGGTGAAGCTTTCTTT	CASSRYGEAFF
.	TRBJ2-2	.	TRBV7-9	TGTGCCAGCAGCTTAGGGGACGGGGAGCTGTTTTTT	CASSLGDGELFF
few	TRBJ2-3	.	TRBV4-1	TGCGCCAGCAGCCAAAGCCCAATGCGGAAAGGGGGGAATGGGGATACGCAGTATTTT	CASSQSPMRKGGNGDTQYF
.	TRBJ1-1	.	TRBV2	TGTGCCAGTCAGGACACCTTGAACACTGAAGCTTTCTTT	CASQDTLNTEAFF
.	TRBJ1-5	.	TRBV4-1	TGCGCCAGCAGCCTCTGGGTCGGTCAGCCCCAGCATTTT	CASSLWVGQPQHF
.	TRBJ2-7	.	TRBV24-1	TGTGCCACCAGTGATTTCGGGGGTAAAAACGAGCAGTACTTC	CATSDFGGKNEQYF
.	TRBJ2-4	TRBD1	TRBV29-1	TGCAGCGTTGAAGATCCAGGGACAGATTTAAACATTCAGTACTTC	CSVEDPGTDLNIQYF
.	TRBJ2-7	.	TRBV19	TGTGCCAGTTCGACTAGTGGGAGCGAGCAGTACTTC	CASSTSGSEQYF
.	TRBJ2-2	.	TRBV3-1/TRBV3-2	TGTGCCAGCAGCCCCGACAGGAGGCGCGGGGAGCTGTTTTTT	CASSPDRRRGELFF
.	TRBJ2-5	.	TRBV15	TGTGCCACCAGCCCGGGGCGCTCGGAGACCCAGTACTTC	CATSPGRSETQYF
once	TRBJ1-6	.	TRBV6-5	TGTGCCAGCAGTTACTCGGTGATAAATTCACCCCTCCACTTT	CASSYSVINSPLHF
once	TRBJ2-3	.	TRBV24-1	TGTGCCACCAGTGATCCCAGGGTTAGTGCAGATACGCAGTATTTT	CATSDPRVSADTQYF
.	TRBJ2-2	TRBD1	TRBV24-1	TGTGCCACCAAGGGGGGACAGGGGGAAATCGGGGAGCTGTTTTTT	CATKGGQGEIGELFF
once	TRBJ1-5	TRBD1	TRBV18	TGTGCCAGCTCACCGACGGACAGGGCGGATAGCAATCAGCCCCAGCATTTT	CASSPTDRADSNQPQHF
once	TRBJ2-7	.	TRBV3-1/TRBV3-2	TGTGCAATCCCTCTGGACCGAGGATCCTACGAGCAGTACTTC	CAIPLDRGSYEQYF
.	TRBJ1-2	.	TRBV7-9	TGTGCCAGCAGCTTAGGCGTGGCGACGACGGATGGCTACACCTTC	CASSLGVATTDGYTF